What follows describes a single T cell receptor beta chain. Germline V gene lookup returns CDR1 SGHRS and CDR2 YFSETQ. Trimming pared 0 bases from V and 2 bases from J, leaving 9 bases between. The length of the CDR3 is 16 residues. Authors' methods: Estimates of nucleated cell counts were drawn from the amplification of reference gene primers. Clones were sequenced by immunoSEQ multiplex PCR, and TCRdb holds only the in-frame ones, with some missing. From that table come the V and J calls and clone size; the DNA was used to work out D and trimming. The sample lists about 150,000 clones, approximately 80% occurring once. This entry comes from a study of blood T cell repertoires in COVID-19. Study-level background: From the United States, Italy and Spain came samples of acute and convalescent COVID-19.

What was sequenced was peripheral blood. The receptor comes from a woman in her forties or fifties in a cohort sampled during active or convalescent COVID-19. The chain employs TRBV5-1 and TRBJ1-6; the D is unclear. The CDR3 sequence: CASSLDPGTYNSPLHF. CDR3 bases: TGCGCCAGCAGCTTGGATCCGGGGACCTATAATTCACCCCTCCACTTT.